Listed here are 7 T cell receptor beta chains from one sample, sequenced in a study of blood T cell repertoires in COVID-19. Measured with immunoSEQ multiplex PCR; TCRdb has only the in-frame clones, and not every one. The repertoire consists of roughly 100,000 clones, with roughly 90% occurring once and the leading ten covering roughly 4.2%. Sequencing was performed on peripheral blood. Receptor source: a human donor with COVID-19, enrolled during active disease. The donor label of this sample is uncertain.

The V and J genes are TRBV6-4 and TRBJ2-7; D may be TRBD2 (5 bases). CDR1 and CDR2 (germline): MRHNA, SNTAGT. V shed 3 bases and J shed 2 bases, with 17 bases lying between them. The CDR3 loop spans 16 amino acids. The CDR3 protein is CASSDSEVKSTYEQYF. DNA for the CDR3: TGTGCCAGCAGTGATTCGGAGGTGAAGAGTACCTACGAGCAGTACTTC.

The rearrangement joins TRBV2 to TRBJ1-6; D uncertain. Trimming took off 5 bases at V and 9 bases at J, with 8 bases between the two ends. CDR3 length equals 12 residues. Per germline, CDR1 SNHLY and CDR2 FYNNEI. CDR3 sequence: CASSPQISPLHF. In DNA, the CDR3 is TGTGCCAGCAGTCCACAGATTTCACCCCTCCACTTT.

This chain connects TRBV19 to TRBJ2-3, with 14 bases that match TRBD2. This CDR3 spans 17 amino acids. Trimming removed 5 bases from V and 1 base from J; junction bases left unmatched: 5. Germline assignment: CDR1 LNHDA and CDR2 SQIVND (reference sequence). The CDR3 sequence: CASSVGLAGGRTDTQYF. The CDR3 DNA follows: TGTGCCAGTAGTGTTGGACTAGCGGGGGGTCGCACAGATACGCAGTATTTT.

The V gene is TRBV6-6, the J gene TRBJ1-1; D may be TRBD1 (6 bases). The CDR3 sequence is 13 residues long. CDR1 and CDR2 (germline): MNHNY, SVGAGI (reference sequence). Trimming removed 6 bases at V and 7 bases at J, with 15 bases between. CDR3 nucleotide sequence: TGTGCCAGCAGCGCCGGGACACCAGTTGAAGCTTTCTTT. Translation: CASSAGTPVEAFF.

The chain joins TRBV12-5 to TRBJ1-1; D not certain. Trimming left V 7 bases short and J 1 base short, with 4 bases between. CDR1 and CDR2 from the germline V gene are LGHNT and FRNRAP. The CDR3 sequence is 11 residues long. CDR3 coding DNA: TGTGCTAGTGCAGAGAACACTGAAGCTTTCTTT. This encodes CASAENTEAFF.

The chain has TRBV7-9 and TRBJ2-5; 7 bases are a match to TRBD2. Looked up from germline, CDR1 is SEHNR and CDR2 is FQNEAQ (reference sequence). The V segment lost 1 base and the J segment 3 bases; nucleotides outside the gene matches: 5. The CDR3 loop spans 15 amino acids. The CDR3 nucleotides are TGTGCCAGCAGCTTAGTTGGGAGGGCCGAAGAGACCCAGTACTTC. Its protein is CASSLVGRAEETQYF.

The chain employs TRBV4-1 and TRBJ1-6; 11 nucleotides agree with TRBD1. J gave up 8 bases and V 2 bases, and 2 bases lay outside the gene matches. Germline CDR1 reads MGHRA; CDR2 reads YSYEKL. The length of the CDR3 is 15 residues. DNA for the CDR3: TGCGCCAGCAGCCAATGGACAGGGGGCGATTCACCCCTCCACTTT. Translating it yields CASSQWTGGDSPLHF.